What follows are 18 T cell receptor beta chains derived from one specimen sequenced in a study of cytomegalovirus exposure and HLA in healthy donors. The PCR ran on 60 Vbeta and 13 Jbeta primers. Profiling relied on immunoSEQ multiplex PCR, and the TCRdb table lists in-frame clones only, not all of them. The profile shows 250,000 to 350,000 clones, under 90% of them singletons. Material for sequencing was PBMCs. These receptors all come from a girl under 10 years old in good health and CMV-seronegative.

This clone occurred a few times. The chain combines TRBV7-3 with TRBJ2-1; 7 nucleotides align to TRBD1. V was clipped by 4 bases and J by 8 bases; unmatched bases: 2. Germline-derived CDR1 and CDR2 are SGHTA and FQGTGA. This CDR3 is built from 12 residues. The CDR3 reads CASSSTGDEQFF. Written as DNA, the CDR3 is TGTGCCAGCAGCTCTACAGGGGATGAGCAGTTCTTC.

This chain's CDR3 is CAISESDRAIGELFF. The CDR3, as DNA: TGTGCCATCAGTGAGTCCGACAGGGCGATCGGGGAGCTGTTTTTT. The V call is TRBV10-3, the J call TRBJ2-2; 7 bases fit TRBD1. V was pared by 0 bases and J by 7 bases, with 5 bases of the junction left unmatched. The CDR3 runs to 15 residues. Germline CDR1 reads ENHRY; CDR2 reads SYGVKD.

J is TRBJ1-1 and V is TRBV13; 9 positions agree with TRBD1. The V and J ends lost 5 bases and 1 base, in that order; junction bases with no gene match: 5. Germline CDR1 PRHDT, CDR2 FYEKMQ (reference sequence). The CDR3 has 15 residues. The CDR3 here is CASSNKGQGNTEAFF. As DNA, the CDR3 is TGTGCCAGCAGCAACAAGGGACAGGGGAACACTGAAGCTTTCTTT.

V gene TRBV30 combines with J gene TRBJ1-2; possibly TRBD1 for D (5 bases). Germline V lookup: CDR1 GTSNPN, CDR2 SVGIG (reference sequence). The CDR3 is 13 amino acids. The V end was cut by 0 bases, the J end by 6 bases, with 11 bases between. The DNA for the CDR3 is TGTGCCTGGAGTGTCGGGGGGTCGCATGGCTACACCTTC. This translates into CAWSVGGSHGYTF.

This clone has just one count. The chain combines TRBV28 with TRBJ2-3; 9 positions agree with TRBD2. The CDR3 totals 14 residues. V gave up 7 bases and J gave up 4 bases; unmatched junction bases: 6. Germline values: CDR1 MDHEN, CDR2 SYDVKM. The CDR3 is CASMRGGAPDTQYF. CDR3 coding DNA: TGTGCCAGCATGCGCGGGGGGGCACCAGATACGCAGTATTTT.

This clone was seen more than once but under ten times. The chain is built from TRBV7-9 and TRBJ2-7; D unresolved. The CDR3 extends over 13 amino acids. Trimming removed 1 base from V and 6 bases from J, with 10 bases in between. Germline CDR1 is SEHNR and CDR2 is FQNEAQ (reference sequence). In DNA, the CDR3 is TGTGCCAGCAGCTTAGACTATGCTGGCGAGCAGTACTTC. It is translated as CASSLDYAGEQYF.

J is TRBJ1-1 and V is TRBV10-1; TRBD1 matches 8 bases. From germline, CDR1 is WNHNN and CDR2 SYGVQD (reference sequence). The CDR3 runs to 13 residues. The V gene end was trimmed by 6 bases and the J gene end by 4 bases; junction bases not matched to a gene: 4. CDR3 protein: CASRQGASTEAFF. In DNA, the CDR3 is TGCGCCAGCAGGCAGGGGGCAAGCACTGAAGCTTTCTTT.

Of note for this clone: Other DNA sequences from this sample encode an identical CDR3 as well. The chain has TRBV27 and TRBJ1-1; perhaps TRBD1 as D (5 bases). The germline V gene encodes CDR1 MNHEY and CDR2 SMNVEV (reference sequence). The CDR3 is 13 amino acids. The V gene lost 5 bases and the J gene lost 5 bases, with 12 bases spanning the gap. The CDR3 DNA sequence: TGTGCCAGCAGTCTTACAGGACGGACTGAAGCTTTCTTT. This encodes CASSLTGRTEAFF.

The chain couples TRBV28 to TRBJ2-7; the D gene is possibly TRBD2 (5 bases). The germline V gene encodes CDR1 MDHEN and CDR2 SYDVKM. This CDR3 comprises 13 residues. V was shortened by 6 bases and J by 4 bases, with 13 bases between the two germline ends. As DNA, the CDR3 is TGTGCCAGCAGAAAAGATCGAGGGTACGAGCAGTACTTC. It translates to CASRKDRGYEQYF. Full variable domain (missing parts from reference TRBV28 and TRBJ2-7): DVKVTQSSRYLVKRTGEKVFLECVQDMDHENMFWYRQDPGLGLRLIYFSYDVKMKEKGDIPEGYSVSREKKERFSLILESASTNQTSMYLCASRKDRGYEQYFGPGTRLTVT.

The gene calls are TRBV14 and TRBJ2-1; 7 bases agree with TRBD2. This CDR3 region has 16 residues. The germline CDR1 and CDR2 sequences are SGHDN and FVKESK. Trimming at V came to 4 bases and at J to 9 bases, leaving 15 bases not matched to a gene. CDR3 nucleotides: TGTGCCAGCAGCCTCCAATTGAGGGAGGGCCGGGGTGAGCAGTTCTTC. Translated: CASSLQLREGRGEQFF.

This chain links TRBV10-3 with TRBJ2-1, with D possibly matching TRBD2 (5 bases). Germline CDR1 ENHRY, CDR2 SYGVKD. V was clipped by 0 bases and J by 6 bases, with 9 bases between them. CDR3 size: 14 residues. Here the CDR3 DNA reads TGTGCCATCAGTGAGTCGACGGGAAGCAATGAGCAGTTCTTC. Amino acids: CAISESTGSNEQFF.

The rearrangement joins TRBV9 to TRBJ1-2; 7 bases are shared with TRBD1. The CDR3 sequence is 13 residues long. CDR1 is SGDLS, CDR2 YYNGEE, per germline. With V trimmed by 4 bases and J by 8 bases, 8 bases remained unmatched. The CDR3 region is CASSLTGLLGYTF. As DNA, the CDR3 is TGTGCCAGCAGCCTGACAGGGTTGTTGGGCTACACCTTC.

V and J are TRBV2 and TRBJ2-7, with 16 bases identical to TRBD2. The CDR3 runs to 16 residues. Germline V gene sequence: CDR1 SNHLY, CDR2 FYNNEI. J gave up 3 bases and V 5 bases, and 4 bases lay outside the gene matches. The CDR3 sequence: CASSPGLAGGIYEQYF. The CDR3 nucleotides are TGTGCCAGCAGTCCGGGACTAGCGGGAGGGATCTACGAGCAGTACTTC.

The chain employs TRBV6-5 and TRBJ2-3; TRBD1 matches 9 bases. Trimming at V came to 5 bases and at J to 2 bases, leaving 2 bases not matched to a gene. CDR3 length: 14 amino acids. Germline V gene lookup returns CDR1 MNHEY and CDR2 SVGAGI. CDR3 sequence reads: CASSRTGATDTQYF. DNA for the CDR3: TGTGCCAGCAGTCGGACAGGGGCCACAGATACGCAGTATTTT.

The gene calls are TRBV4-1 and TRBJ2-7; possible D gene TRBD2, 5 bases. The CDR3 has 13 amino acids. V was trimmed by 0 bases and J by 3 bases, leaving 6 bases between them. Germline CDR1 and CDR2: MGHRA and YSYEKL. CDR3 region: CASSQERDYEQYF. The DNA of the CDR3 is TGCGCCAGCAGCCAAGAACGGGACTACGAGCAGTACTTC.

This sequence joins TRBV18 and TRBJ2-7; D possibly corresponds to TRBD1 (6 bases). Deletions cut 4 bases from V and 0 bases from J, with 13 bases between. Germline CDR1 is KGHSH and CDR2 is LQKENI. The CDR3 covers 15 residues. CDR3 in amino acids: CASSQLGQSSYEQYF. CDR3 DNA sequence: TGTGCCAGCTCACAGCTCGGACAGAGCTCCTACGAGCAGTACTTC. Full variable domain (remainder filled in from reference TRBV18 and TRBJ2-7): NAGVMQNPRHLVRRRGQEARLRCSPMKGHSHVYWYRQLPEEGLKFMVYLQKENIIDESGMPKERFSAEFPKEGPSILRIQQVVRGDSAAYFCASSQLGQSSYEQYFGPGTRLTVT.

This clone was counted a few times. CDR3 nucleotides: TGTGCCAGCAGTTTATCGATAGGGCGGAGGGGCCACGAGCAGTACTTC. Its protein product is CASSLSIGRRGHEQYF. This rearrangement joins TRBV27 to TRBJ2-7, with D possibly matching TRBD2 (6 bases). The CDR3 is made up of 16 amino acids. Germline V CDR1 and CDR2: MNHEY, SMNVEV (reference sequence). V was cut by 0 bases and J by 5 bases, with 17 bases left in between.

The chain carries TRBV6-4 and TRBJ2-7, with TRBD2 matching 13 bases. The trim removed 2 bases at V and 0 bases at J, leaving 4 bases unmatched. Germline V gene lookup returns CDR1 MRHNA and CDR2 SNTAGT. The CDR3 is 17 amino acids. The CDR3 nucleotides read TGTGCCAGCAGTGACAGGACTAGCGGGAGTTCCTCCTACGAGCAGTACTTC. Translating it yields CASSDRTSGSSSYEQYF.